The subject of this entry is one T cell receptor (beta chain). Antigen unknown. In this CDR3 the conserved last residue, phenylalanine or tryptophan, is missing, so a read error is likely. The data are from a study of tumor-infiltrating lymphocytes in primary liver carcinoma. Findings of the study overall: Only about 8-24% of top clones showed up in all five tumor regions. Blood's top-250-clone fraction was significantly lower than that of tumors (p = 0.039). Whereas tumor region pairs overlapped more, tumor-adjacent and tumor-blood pairs overlapped less.

CDR1 is MNHNY, CDR2 SVGAGI, per germline (reference sequence). There are 13 residues in the CDR3. A primer in the constant region served to generate TCR beta cDNA from 450 to 600 ng of total RNA. What produced the TCR beta libraries was three nested multiplex PCR rounds using slightly modified ARM-PCR. The two initial PCR rounds, around 11 cycles each, used TRBV1-TRBV30 forward and C-beta reverse primers. MiXCR, applied by TCRdb to the multiplex PCR reads, yields one record per CDR3 protein. The sample has about 120,000 distinct CDR3 sequences, 50% to 65% seen once. From about 19-30 mg of unsorted bulk tissue, DNA and RNA were co-extracted together. Subjects presented with primary liver carcinoma managed by surgical resection.

The sample was liver tumor tissue from sampling region 1. The subset is: tumor region T1, superior pole. This chain uses TRBV6-6 with TRBJ2-1; TRBD1 aligns across 8 bases. The receptor was isolated from a woman in her fifties or sixties with primary liver carcinoma and hepatitis B virus infection. The CDR3 sequence is CASSKGQGREQFV. The CDR3, as DNA: TGTGCTAGCAGTAAAGGACAGGGTCGTGAGCAGTTCGTC.